This T cell receptor beta chain was profiled in a study of early stage breast cancer tumors. Sequenced by immunoSEQ multiplex PCR; TCRdb stores in-frame clones only, minus some. The repertoire holds 55,000 to 70,000 clones, about 85% seen once, with about 4.8% in the top ten. Per the germline V gene, CDR1 is MNHNS and CDR2 is SASEGT. V lost 4 bases and J lost 2; bases outside the gene matches: 6. The CDR3 runs 15 residues. This clonotype was sampled from a person aged 35 to 50 with breast cancer. Sequenced material: blood. The rearrangement joins TRBV6-1 to TRBJ1-2; 8 positions match TRBD1. CDR3 sequence reads: CASSAPGGANYGYTF. The DNA for the CDR3 is TGTGCCAGCAGTGCCCCAGGGGGCGCGAACTATGGCTACACCTTC.